These 20 T cell receptor beta chains originate from one sample sequenced in a study of shared clonotypes between healthy human individuals. Some clones are missing from TCRdb's copy, which holds only in-frame ones; the method was immunoSEQ multiplex PCR. This repertoire shows some 2.1 million clones, 85% to 95% found once; its top ten account for more than 0.1%. Sequenced input: naive CD4+ T cells sorted from blood. Sample subset: CD45RA+ positively selected. All receptors come from a man aged 18 to 29 in good health.

The V call is TRBV10-3, the J call TRBJ1-4; D is undetermined. The CDR3 extends over 13 amino acids. Germline CDR1 reads ENHRY; CDR2 reads SYGVKD. V was cut by 6 bases and J by 0 bases, with 5 bases left in between. The CDR3: CAIRGTTNEKLFF. In DNA form, the CDR3 reads TGTGCCATCAGGGGGACAACTAATGAAAAACTGTTTTTT.

This chain links TRBV6-5 with TRBJ1-2; 10 bases line up with TRBD1. The CDR3 runs to 14 residues. The germline gives CDR1 MNHEY, CDR2 SVGAGI. V was clipped by 5 bases and J by 7 bases; unmatched bases: 7. The chain's CDR3 is CASSPRQGALGYTF. CDR3 DNA: TGTGCCAGCAGTCCCCGACAGGGGGCGCTTGGCTACACCTTC.

About this clone itself: Distinct nucleotide sequences in the sample also encode this CDR3. The CDR3 coding sequence is TGCGCCAGCAGCCCCGGACAAGCGGGCAATCAGCCCCAGCATTTT. As protein: CASSPGQAGNQPQHF. This chain links TRBV5-1 with TRBJ1-5; TRBD1 might be the D (5 bases). Trimming took 4 bases from V and 2 from J, leaving 13 bases between them. CDR1 SGHRS and CDR2 YFSETQ come from the germline V gene. This CDR3 has 15 amino acids. The full variable domain, in which reference TRBV5-1 and TRBJ1-5 provide the parts outside the CDR3, is KAGVTQTPRYLIKTRGQQVTLSCSPISGHRSVSWYQQTPGQGLQFLFEYFSETQRNKGNFPGRFSGRQFSNSRSEMNVSTLELGDSALYLCASSPGQAGNQPQHFGDGTRLSIL.

CDR3 sequence (DNA): TGTGCCAGCACTCCCCTGGCCCTAAACACAGATACGCAGTATTTT. This gives the protein CASTPLALNTDTQYF. This rearrangement joins TRBV27 to TRBJ2-3; D uncertain. The germline V and J ends were trimmed by 7 bases and 2 bases, with 16 bases remaining between them. The CDR3 extends over 15 amino acids. The germline V gene has CDR1 MNHEY and CDR2 SMNVEV (reference sequence).

The CDR3 spells CASSVQAGDIYEQYF. CDR3 bases: TGTGCCAGCAGCGTACAAGCGGGAGACATCTACGAGCAGTACTTC. The chain couples TRBV9 to TRBJ2-7; 8 bases match TRBD2. CDR3 size: 15 residues. Germline lookup yields CDR1 SGDLS and CDR2 YYNGEE. The junction had 6 bases not matched to a gene; V was cut back by 1 base and J by 3 bases.

With regard to this clone: Other DNA sequences in this sample translate to the same CDR3. The rearrangement joins TRBV5-6 to TRBJ2-3; D not resolved. V was pared by 1 base and J by 4 bases, with 4 bases between. Germline lookup yields CDR1 SGHDT and CDR2 YYEEEE. The CDR3 has 12 amino acids. CDR3 sequence: CASSLSADTQYF. Written as DNA, the CDR3 is TGTGCCAGCAGCTTGTCTGCAGATACGCAGTATTTT.

To note about this clone: In the same sample, other DNA sequences code for this CDR3. The chain uses TRBV6-5 and TRBJ2-1; 12 nucleotides agree with TRBD2. The CDR3 sequence is 15 residues long. Germline values: CDR1 MNHEY, CDR2 SVGAGI. With 0 bases clipped from V and 7 bases from J, the junction kept 1 base outside the gene matches. The CDR3 DNA sequence: TGTGCCAGCAGTTACTCGGGACTAGCGGGTAATGAGCAGTTCTTC. It translates to CASSYSGLAGNEQFF.

The gene calls are TRBV4-1 and TRBJ2-7, with 7 bases aligning to TRBD2. The CDR3 runs to 14 residues. The J segment lost 7 bases and the V segment lost 4 bases, leaving 10 bases of the junction unmatched. Germline assignment: CDR1 MGHRA and CDR2 YSYEKL. The CDR3 sequence is CASSLGLGAGEQYF. For the CDR3, the DNA is TGCGCCAGCAGCCTCGGACTAGGAGCGGGTGAGCAGTACTTC.

The chain carries TRBV28 and TRBJ1-2; TRBD1 matches at 8 bases. The CDR3 is 13 amino acids. V shed 5 bases, J shed 6 bases, and the junction held 5 bases outside the gene matches. CDR1 is MDHEN, CDR2 SYDVKM, per germline. For the CDR3, the DNA is TGTGCCAGCAGTATAGGACAGGGTGATGGCTACACCTTC. Its protein product is CASSIGQGDGYTF.

Of note for this clone: Other DNA sequences in this specimen translate into the identical CDR3. The chain recombines TRBV20-1 with TRBJ2-7; unclear D gene. V shed 3 bases and J shed 7 bases, with 7 bases lying between them. This CDR3 spans 10 amino acids. CDR1 is DFQATT and CDR2 is SNEGSKA in the germline V gene (reference sequence). The CDR3 protein is CSARDREQYF. CDR3 DNA: TGCAGTGCTAGGGACCGGGAGCAGTACTTC.

This chain links TRBV6-1 with TRBJ1-6; 8 positions match TRBD1. With V trimmed by 8 bases and J by 9 bases, 6 bases remained unmatched. The CDR3 covers 13 residues. The germline CDR1 and CDR2 sequences are MNHNS and SASEGT. The CDR3 DNA reads as TGTGCCAGCGGACAGGGTGTAGTTTCACCCCTCCACTTT. Translating it yields CASGQGVVSPLHF.

The rearrangement links TRBV28 to TRBJ2-4, with 8 nucleotides matching TRBD1. J gave up 0 bases and V 5 bases, and 24 bases lay outside the gene matches. CDR3 length: 22 residues. CDR1 MDHEN and CDR2 SYDVKM come from the germline V gene. DNA for the CDR3: TGTGCCAGCAGTCGACTTCCGCCCACCGGGACAGGAGGCGTCGTAGCCAAAAACATTCAGTACTTC. It specifies CASSRLPPTGTGGVVAKNIQYF.

V gene TRBV7-3 combines with J gene TRBJ2-7; maybe TRBD1 (6 bases). V was trimmed by 4 bases and J by 6 bases, leaving 19 bases between them. The germline CDR1 and CDR2 sequences are SGHTA and FQGTGA. The CDR3 sequence is 15 residues long. CDR3 sequence: CASSSNRVGHFEQYF. CDR3 coding DNA: TGTGCCAGCAGCTCAAACAGGGTAGGTCACTTCGAGCAGTACTTC.

V and J are TRBV7-9 and TRBJ2-7; D not resolved. CDR3 length: 12 residues. In germline, CDR1 is SEHNR, CDR2 FQNEAQ (reference sequence). V lost 1 base, J lost 3 bases, and 4 bases lay in between. In DNA form, the CDR3 reads TGTGCCAGCAGCTTAGAACACTACGAGCAGTACTTC. This translates into CASSLEHYEQYF.

Remarks on this clone: This may be a read error: a much more frequent sequence differs by one nucleotide. The chain links TRBV7-9 to TRBJ2-5; possibly TRBD1 for D (5 bases). V lost 3 bases to trimming and J lost 4 bases, with 9 bases between them. This CDR3 is built from 13 residues. Per germline, CDR1 SEHNR and CDR2 FQNEAQ (reference sequence). The CDR3: CASSFRVGETQYF. CDR3 nucleotides: TGTGCCAGCAGCTTCAGGGTTGGAGAGACCCAGTACTTC.

The chain is built from TRBV27 and TRBJ2-2, with D perhaps TRBD1 (6 bases). CDR1 is MNHEY, CDR2 SMNVEV, per germline (reference sequence). The CDR3 is made up of 14 amino acids. Between the trimmed V and J ends, which lost 7 bases and 4 bases, there was a span of 13 bases. This CDR3 reads CASNPGTSTGELFF. The DNA of the CDR3 is TGTGCCAGCAATCCTGGGACAAGCACCGGGGAGCTGTTTTTT.

Ten or more counts support this clone. DNA of the CDR3: TGTGCCAGCAGCTTAGGACTAGGAGGGCCCTTCCCCTCTAGCAATCAGCCCCAGCATTTT. Translated, it gives CASSLGLGGPFPSSNQPQHF. This chain uses TRBV11-3 with TRBJ1-5; D is unresolved. The CDR3 contains 20 residues. Trimming removed 1 base at V and 0 bases at J, with 22 bases between. The germline V gene encodes CDR1 SGHNT and CDR2 YENEEA.

The chain recombines TRBV18 with TRBJ1-3; 9 bases map to TRBD1. This CDR3 has 17 residues. The V gene end was trimmed by 2 bases and the J gene end by 4 bases; junction bases not matched to a gene: 9. The germline CDR1 and CDR2 sequences are KGHSH and LQKENI. CDR3 in amino acids: CASSPMSRTGDGNTIYF. DNA of the CDR3: TGTGCCAGCTCACCAATGTCCAGGACAGGGGACGGAAACACCATATATTTT. Supplemented by reference TRBV18 and TRBJ1-3, the full variable domain reads NAGVMQNPRHLVRRRGQEARLRCSPMKGHSHVYWYRQLPEEGLKFMVYLQKENIIDESGMPKERFSAEFPKEGPSILRIQQVVRGDSAAYFCASSPMSRTGDGNTIYFGEGSWLTVV.

About this clone itself: The sample has other DNA sequences that encode this CDR3 too. The chain employs TRBV27 and TRBJ1-1; the D is unclear. V was clipped by 6 bases and J by 0 bases, with 8 bases between them. This CDR3 comprises 13 residues. Germline CDR1 and CDR2: MNHEY and SMNVEV (reference sequence). This CDR3 is CASSGVMNTEAFF. The DNA for the CDR3 is TGTGCCAGCAGCGGGGTTATGAACACTGAAGCTTTCTTT.

The J gene is TRBJ1-1, the V gene TRBV19; 7 nucleotides line up with TRBD1. The CDR3 consists of 13 residues. Unmatched junction bases numbered 6, after V lost 6 bases and J lost 5 bases. Germline V gene data show CDR1 as LNHDA and CDR2 as SQIVND (reference sequence). This chain's CDR3 is CASSENRGTEAFF. The CDR3, as DNA: TGTGCCAGTAGCGAAAACAGGGGAACTGAAGCTTTCTTT. The full variable domain, in which reference TRBV19 and TRBJ1-1 provide the parts outside the CDR3, is DGGITQSPKYLFRKEGQNVTLSCEQNLNHDAMYWYRQDPGQGLRLIYYSQIVNDFQKGDIAEGYSVSREKKESFPLTVTSAQKNPTAFYLCASSENRGTEAFFGQGTRLTVV.